Detailed here is one TCR beta chain. This clonotype turned up a few times. Its binding antigen is unknown. Base qualities are not at hand, and no much larger clone is one base apart. Library creation used PCR. TCRdb lists the instrument as Illumina HiSeq 2500. Molecular barcoding was employed in the preparation of TCR libraries, with unique molecular identifiers being used to normalize TCRbeta repertoire quantification. In TCRdb, the public reads were trimmed at Q25 with fastp and aligned with MiXCR, with productive beta chains retained. Merged by CDR3 protein, the rows form single entries marked with the most common genes and DNA. Present in this sample are 550,000 to 600,000 distinct CDR3 sequences, roughly 24% of which were seen just once. The ten largest make up 13% to 15% of the sample. The sample's treatment or condition label, decoded: allogeneic hematopoietic cell transplantation with graft depleted of TCRalphabeta T cells and CD19 B cells. TCRalphabeta/CD19-depleted allogeneic hematopoietic cell grafts were given to the transplant recipients, all of whom were children.

The sample is drawn from a study of T-cell reconstitution after alpha-beta-depleted transplantation in children (TCRdb year 2016). Regarding the research as a whole: The study quantitatively tracked T-cell immune reconstitution after TCRalphabeta/CD19-depleted allogeneic hematopoietic cell transplantation in children using TCR repertoire profiling.

V is cut back by 1 base and J by 2 bases, with 8 bases in the junction unmatched. Sequences DFQATT (CDR1) and SNEGSKA (CDR2) are obtained from the germline V gene (reference sequence). The CDR3 has 16 amino acids, counting the end cysteine and phenylalanine. Only CDR3 DNA is held: 48 bases, read in frame from base 1. What the study reported, not specific to this receptor: In some patients, high TCRbeta diversity at day 60 was attributed to recipient T cells and intrathymic progenitors that had survived conditioning. Over subsequent months, a decline in hyperexpanded clone frequencies was noted, and after one year, T-cell counts and TCRbeta diversity were mostly ascribed to newly produced T cells. The apparently early alphabetaT-cell count recovery about two months after transplant was reportedly dependent on only several hundred rapidly expanded clones derived from non-depleted graft cells.

The receptor chain draws on TRBV20-1 and TRBJ2-4; 7 middle bases align to TRBD1. Sequenced material: PBMCs, mostly from graft donor cells, taken 360 days after TCRalphabeta/CD19-depleted stem cell transplant. The TCR was taken from a boy under three years old who had a stem cell transplant for acute myeloid leukemia, so the T cells may come from the graft donor. Read as DNA, the sequence is TGCAGTGCTAGAGGGACAGGCGTACTTCCCAAAAACATTCAGTACTTC. It is translated as CSARGTGVLPKNIQYF.